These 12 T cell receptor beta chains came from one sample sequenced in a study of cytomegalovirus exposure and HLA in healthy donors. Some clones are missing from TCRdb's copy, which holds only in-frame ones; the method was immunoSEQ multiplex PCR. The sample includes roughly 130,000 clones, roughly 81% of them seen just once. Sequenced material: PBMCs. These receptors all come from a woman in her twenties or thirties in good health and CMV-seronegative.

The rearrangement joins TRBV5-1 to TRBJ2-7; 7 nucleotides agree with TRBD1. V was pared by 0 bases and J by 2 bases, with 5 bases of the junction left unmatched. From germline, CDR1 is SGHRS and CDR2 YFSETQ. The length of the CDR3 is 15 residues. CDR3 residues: CASSLEGARAYEQYF. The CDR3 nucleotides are TGCGCCAGCAGCTTGGAGGGGGCGAGGGCCTACGAGCAGTACTTC.

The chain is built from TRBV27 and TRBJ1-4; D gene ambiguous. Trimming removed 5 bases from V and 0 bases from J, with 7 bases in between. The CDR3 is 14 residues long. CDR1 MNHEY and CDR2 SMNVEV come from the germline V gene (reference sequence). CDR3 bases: TGTGCCAGCAGTCGACTCGCAACTAATGAAAAACTGTTTTTT. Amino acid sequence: CASSRLATNEKLFF. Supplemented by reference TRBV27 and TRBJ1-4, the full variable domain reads EAQVTQNPRYLITVTGKKLTVTCSQNMNHEYMSWYRQDPGLGLRQIYYSMNVEVTDKGDVPEGYKVSRKEKRNFPLILESPSPNQTSLYFCASSRLATNEKLFFGSGTQLSVL.

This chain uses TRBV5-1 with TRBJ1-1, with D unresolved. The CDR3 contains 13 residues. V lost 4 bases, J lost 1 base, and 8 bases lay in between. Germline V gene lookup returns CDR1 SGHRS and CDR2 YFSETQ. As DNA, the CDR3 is TGCGCCAGCAGCGTGACGGGGAACACTGAAGCTTTCTTT. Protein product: CASSVTGNTEAFF.

The CDR3 region has the DNA TGTGCCAGCAGTTTCCGACAGGGGGATTATGGCTACACCTTC. It specifies CASSFRQGDYGYTF. The chain is built from TRBV27 and TRBJ1-2; 9 bases agree with TRBD1. CDR3 length: 14 amino acids. After removal of 3 bases from V and 5 bases from J, the junction contained 4 bases not matched to a gene. The germline CDR1 and CDR2 sequences are MNHEY and SMNVEV (reference sequence).

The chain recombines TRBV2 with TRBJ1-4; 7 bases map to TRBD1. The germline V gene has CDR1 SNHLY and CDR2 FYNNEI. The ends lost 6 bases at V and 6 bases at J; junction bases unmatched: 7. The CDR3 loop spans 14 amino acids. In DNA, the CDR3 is TGTGCCAGCAGCATCAACAGGGGTGATGAAAAACTGTTTTTT. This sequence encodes CASSINRGDEKLFF.

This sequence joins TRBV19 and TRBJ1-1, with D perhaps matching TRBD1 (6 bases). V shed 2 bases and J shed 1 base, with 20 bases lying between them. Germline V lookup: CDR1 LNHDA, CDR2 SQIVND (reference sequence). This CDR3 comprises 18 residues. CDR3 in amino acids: CASSITSSRTEPNTEAFF. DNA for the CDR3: TGTGCCAGTAGTATAACGTCTTCTCGGACAGAGCCGAACACTGAAGCTTTCTTT. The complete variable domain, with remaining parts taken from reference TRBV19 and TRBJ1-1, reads DGGITQSPKYLFRKEGQNVTLSCEQNLNHDAMYWYRQDPGQGLRLIYYSQIVNDFQKGDIAEGYSVSREKKESFPLTVTSAQKNPTAFYLCASSITSSRTEPNTEAFFGQGTRLTVV.

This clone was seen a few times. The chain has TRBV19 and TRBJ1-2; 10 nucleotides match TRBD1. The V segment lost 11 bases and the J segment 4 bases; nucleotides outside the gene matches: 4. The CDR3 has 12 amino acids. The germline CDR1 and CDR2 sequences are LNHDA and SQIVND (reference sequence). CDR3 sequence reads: CASTGGPYGYTF. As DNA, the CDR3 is TGTGCCTCGACAGGGGGCCCCTATGGCTACACCTTC.

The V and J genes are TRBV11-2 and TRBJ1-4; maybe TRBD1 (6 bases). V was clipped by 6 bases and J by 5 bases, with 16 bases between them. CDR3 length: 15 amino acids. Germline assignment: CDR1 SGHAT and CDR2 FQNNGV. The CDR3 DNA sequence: TGTGCCAGCAGGGGGAACAGGGCGCAAAATGAAAAACTGTTTTTT. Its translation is CASRGNRAQNEKLFF.

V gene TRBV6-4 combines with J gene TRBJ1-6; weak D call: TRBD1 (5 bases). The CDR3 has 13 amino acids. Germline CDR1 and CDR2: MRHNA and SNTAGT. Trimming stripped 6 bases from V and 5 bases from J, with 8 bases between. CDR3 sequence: CASRAGNNSPLHF. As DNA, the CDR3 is TGTGCCAGCAGGGCAGGGAATAATTCACCCCTCCACTTT.

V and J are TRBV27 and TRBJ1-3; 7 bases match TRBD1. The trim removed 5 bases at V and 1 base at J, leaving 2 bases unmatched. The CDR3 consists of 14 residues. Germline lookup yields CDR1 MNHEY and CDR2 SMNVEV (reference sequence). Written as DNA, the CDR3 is TGTGCCAGCAGTATGACAGGGTCTGGAAACACCATATATTTT. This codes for CASSMTGSGNTIYF.

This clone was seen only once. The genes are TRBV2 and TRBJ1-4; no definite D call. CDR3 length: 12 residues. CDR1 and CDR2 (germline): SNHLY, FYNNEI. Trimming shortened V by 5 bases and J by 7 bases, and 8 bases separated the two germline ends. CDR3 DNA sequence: TGTGCCAGCAGTCTGAGGGTTGAAAAACTGTTTTTT. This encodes CASSLRVEKLFF.

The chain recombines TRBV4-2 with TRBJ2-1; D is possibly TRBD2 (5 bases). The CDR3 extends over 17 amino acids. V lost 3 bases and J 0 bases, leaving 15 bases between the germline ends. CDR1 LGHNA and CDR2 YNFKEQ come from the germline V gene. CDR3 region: CASSHDFPGSSYNEQFF. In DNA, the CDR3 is TGTGCCAGCAGCCATGATTTTCCGGGATCCTCCTACAATGAGCAGTTCTTC.